This TCR beta chain was identified in a study of T-cell reconstitution after alpha-beta-depleted transplantation in children. The CDR3 consists of 15 residues. The V end lost 5 bases, the J end lost 0 bases, and 11 bases lay between the germline ends. Only a few counts were recorded for this clonotype. The authors prepared the TCRbeta library with unique molecular identifiers. In TCRdb, the PCR reads were re-called with MiXCR into one record per CDR3 protein. The sample lists roughly 200,000 distinct CDR3 sequences; 13% to 15% were seen once. The receptor's source is a human donor who donated a stem cell graft to a child with acute lymphoblastic leukemia. The genes are TRBV12-3 or TRBV12-4 and TRBJ2-1; D possibly uses TRBD1 or TRBD2 (5 bases each). Material: PBMCs from the stem cell graft donor, obtained from the stem cell graft. The CDR3 region is CASSKGTVSYNEQFF. For the CDR3, the DNA is TGTGCCAGCAGTAAAGGGACCGTCTCCTACAATGAGCAGTTCTTC.